Following are 17 T cell receptor beta chains from one sample sequenced in a study of T cells in women clearing cervical HPV infection. Using immunoSEQ multiplex PCR, the repertoire was profiled, and TCRdb retains in-frame clones only, with some absent. The sample holds around 39,000 clones. Specimen: blood buffy coat. These receptors all come from a woman between 18 and 69 years old with a cervical HPV16 infection that either progressed to CIN3+ or cleared (not recorded which).

With regard to this clone: The read halts 3 residues ahead of the CDR3 end, with the missing end drawn from the germline J gene. The chain links TRBV6-2 or TRBV6-3 to TRBJ1-2; 10 nucleotides agree with TRBD1. The germline CDR1 and CDR2 sequences are MNHEY and SVGEGT. There are 15 residues in the CDR3. The CDR3 bases that were read are TGTGCCAGCAGTTCCCTCCCGGGACAGGGGACAGGC. This encodes CASSSLPGQGTG. The CDR3, in full, reads CASSSLPGQGTGYTF.

On this clone: The DNA ends 3 residues before the CDR3 does, and the rest of the CDR3 is filled in from the germline J gene. The rearrangement uses TRBV19 and TRBJ1-4; the D is unclear. The CDR3 extends over 16 amino acids. Germline V CDR1 and CDR2: LNHDA, SQIVND (reference sequence). Trimming shortened V by 5 bases and J by 0 bases, and 13 bases separated the two germline ends. Incomplete CDR3 DNA: TGTGCCAGTAGTGGAGGAGTCCGGGCAACTAATGAAAAA. Translation gives CASSGGVRATNEK. The whole CDR3 protein is CASSGGVRATNEKLFF.

On this clone itself: The read falls 3 residues short of the CDR3 end, and the missing part is taken from the germline J gene. The chain uses TRBV19 and TRBJ1-1; no clear D. Germline V CDR1 and CDR2: LNHDA, SQIVND (reference sequence). This CDR3 comprises 12 residues. V was cut by 3 bases and J by 7 bases, with 9 bases left in between. The CDR3 bases that were read are TGTGCCAGTAGTATGCCCCCCTATGAA. Translating gives CASSMPPYE. The entire CDR3 is CASSMPPYEAFF.

On this clone itself: The read comes to an end 3 residues before the CDR3 does, leaving the germline J gene to fill in the end. The chain links TRBV4-2 to TRBJ2-7; the D gene is possibly TRBD1 (6 bases). The germline gives CDR1 LGHNA, CDR2 YNFKEQ. CDR3 size: 15 residues. V dropped 0 bases and J dropped 0 bases, with 9 bases sitting between them. The CDR3 is CASSQEWTVSYEQYF. CDR3 DNA, as far as it was read: TGTGCCAGCAGCCAAGAGTGGACAGTCTCCTACGAG.

To note about this clone: The missing CDR3 end, 3 residues past where the read stops, is filled in from the germline J gene. The genes are TRBV13 and TRBJ2-7, with 9 bases fitting TRBD2. J lost 4 bases, V lost 4 bases, and 14 bases had no gene match. Germline CDR1 PRHDT, CDR2 FYEKMQ (reference sequence). The CDR3 sequence is 17 residues long. The CDR3 DNA, read in part, is TGTGCCAGCAGCTCAGCCCTGATGGCGGGGGGGCAATACGAG. Its protein product is CASSSALMAGGQYE. The CDR3 reads in full as CASSSALMAGGQYEQYF.

Regarding this clone: The read is 3 residues too short to cover the CDR3 end, so that end is filled in from the germline J gene. The chain combines TRBV30 with TRBJ2-2; 9 bases align to TRBD1. The CDR3 sequence is 13 residues long. From germline, CDR1 is GTSNPN and CDR2 SVGIG (reference sequence). CDR3 DNA, as far as it was read: TGTGCCTGGCAGGGACAGGGAAATGAAAAG. Encoded protein: CAWQGQGNEK. From start to end, the CDR3 is CAWQGQGNEKLFF.

About this clone: The read comes to an end 3 residues before the CDR3 does, leaving the germline J gene to fill in the end. The chain uses TRBV7-9 and TRBJ1-2; TRBD1 matches 7 bases. Germline-derived CDR1 and CDR2 are SEHNR and FQNEAQ (reference sequence). This CDR3 spans 13 amino acids. Incomplete CDR3 DNA: TGTGCCAGCAGCTCGGGACAGAACTACGAC. This translates into CASSSGQNYD. The CDR3 in its entirety is CASSSGQNYDYTF.

Remarks on this clone: The CDR3 end is not reached by the read, which stops 3 residues before it; the germline J gene fills it in. V usage is TRBV7-9 and J usage is TRBJ2-2; D may be TRBD1 (5 bases). Germline loops: CDR1 SEHNR, CDR2 FQNEAQ (reference sequence). This CDR3 is 14 amino acids long. The sequenced part of the CDR3 DNA is TGTGCCAGCAGCTTAGCTGGGGCTAATGAAAAG. Encoded protein: CASSLAGANEK. The complete CDR3 reads CASSLAGANEKLFF.

A word on this clone: The missing CDR3 end, 3 residues past where the read stops, is filled in from the germline J gene. The chain joins TRBV18 to TRBJ1-2; D is ambiguous. CDR1 is KGHSH and CDR2 is LQKENI in the germline V gene. Trimming left V 6 bases short and J 3 bases short, with 5 bases between. There are 11 residues in the CDR3. This CDR3 reads CASSLDYGYTF. CDR3 bases read: TGTGCCAGCTCGCTAGACTATGGC. The whole variable domain, filled in from reference TRBV18 and TRBJ1-2, reads NAGVMQNPRHLVRRRGQEARLRCSPMKGHSHVYWYRQLPEEGLKFMVYLQKENIIDESGMPKERFSAEFPKEGPSILRIQQVVRGDSAAYFCASSLDYGYTFGSGTRLTVV.

As concerns this clone: With the read ending 3 residues before the CDR3 end, the germline J gene is used to fill in that end. The chain combines TRBV20-1 with TRBJ2-5, with 7 bases aligning to TRBD2. J gave up 5 bases and V 3 bases, and 3 bases lay outside the gene matches. This CDR3 has 12 residues. Germline V gene lookup returns CDR1 DFQATT and CDR2 SNEGSKA (reference sequence). CDR3 amino acids: CSARGGEETQYF. The CDR3 DNA, read in part, is TGCAGTGCTAGGGGAGGGGAGGAGACC.

Of note for this clone: Read data end 3 residues before the CDR3 end; the end is taken from the germline J gene. The V call is TRBV18, the J call TRBJ1-2; 9 nucleotides line up with TRBD1. CDR3 size: 15 residues. The V gene end was trimmed by 4 bases and the J gene end by 3 bases; junction bases not matched to a gene: 6. Germline values: CDR1 KGHSH, CDR2 LQKENI. CDR3 sequence: CASSHPGQGYYGYTF. The CDR3 DNA, read in part, is TGTGCCAGCTCACACCCGGGACAGGGCTACTATGGC.

Concerning this clone: The read finishes 3 residues shy of the CDR3 end, and the germline J gene is used to complete it. The chain employs TRBV6-2 or TRBV6-3 and TRBJ1-1; 8 nucleotides line up with TRBD1. The germline CDR1 and CDR2 sequences are MNHEY and SVGEGT. The CDR3 totals 13 residues. The CDR3 loop is CASSYDGTGEAFF. Partial CDR3 DNA: TGTGCCAGCAGTTACGACGGGACAGGAGAA.

On this clone itself: The read comes to an end 3 residues before the CDR3 does, leaving the germline J gene to fill in the end. The chain carries TRBV4-1 and TRBJ2-2; TRBD2 might be the D (6 bases). CDR1 MGHRA and CDR2 YSYEKL come from the germline V gene. This CDR3 has 18 residues. CDR3 loop: CASSQVDMGLSKGSPLFF. The sequenced CDR3 bases are TGCGCCAGCAGCCAGGTCGACATGGGACTGTCAAAGGGATCACCG.

On this clone: One junction end does not reproduce the germline sequence, and a read error may be involved. The read ends 3 residues before the CDR3 terminus; that terminus is restored from the germline J gene. The chain has TRBV2 and TRBJ2-3, with D possibly being TRBD2 (5 bases). This CDR3 spans 15 amino acids. The V gene's germline CDR1 is SNHLY and CDR2 FYNNEI. CDR3 DNA, as far as it was read: TGTGCCAGCAGTGACCTCGGACTCGAGGCAGAGACG. It encodes CASSDLGLEAET. The whole CDR3 sequence reads CASSDLGLEAETQYF. Together with reference TRBV2 and TRBJ2-3, the CDR3 gives the full variable domain: EPEVTQTPSHQVTQMGQEVILRCVPISNHLYFYWYRQILGQKVEFLVSFYNNEISEKSEIFDDQFSVERPDGSNFTLKIRSTKLEDSAMYFCASSDLGLEAETQYFGPGTRLTVL.

CDR3 sequence reads: CASSRGEGQPQHF. Incomplete CDR3 DNA: TGTGCCAGCAGTCGAGGCGAGGGGCAGCCC. This sequence joins TRBV2 and TRBJ1-5, with D possibly being TRBD1 (5 bases). The read halts 3 residues ahead of the CDR3 end, with the missing end drawn from the germline J gene. The CDR3 covers 13 residues. CDR1 is SNHLY and CDR2 is FYNNEI in the germline V gene. V was clipped by 5 bases and J by 7 bases, with 12 bases between them.

As regards this clone: The CDR3 end is not reached by the read, which stops 3 residues before it; the germline J gene fills it in. The chain joins TRBV2 to TRBJ1-5; D gene ambiguous. This CDR3 is built from 15 residues. Per germline, CDR1 SNHLY and CDR2 FYNNEI. Trimming pared 4 bases from V and 0 bases from J, leaving 10 bases between. The DNA read from the CDR3 is TGTGCCAGCAGTGGACACGTTTATAGCAATCAGCCC. Protein: CASSGHVYSNQP. The whole CDR3 sequence reads CASSGHVYSNQPQHF. Full variable domain (missing parts from reference TRBV2 and TRBJ1-5): EPEVTQTPSHQVTQMGQEVILRCVPISNHLYFYWYRQILGQKVEFLVSFYNNEISEKSEIFDDQFSVERPDGSNFTLKIRSTKLEDSAMYFCASSGHVYSNQPQHFGDGTRLSIL.

CDR3 loop: CASSSASGEYDYTF. Incomplete CDR3 DNA: TGTGCCAGCAGTTCGGCTAGCGGGGAATACGAC. The chain combines TRBV6-2 or TRBV6-3 with TRBJ1-2; no reliable D call. The read ends 3 residues before the CDR3 terminus; that terminus is restored from the germline J gene. Germline V CDR1 and CDR2: MNHEY, SVGEGT. There are 14 residues in the CDR3.